Following are 11 T cell receptor beta chains from one sample sequenced in a study of Graves' ophthalmopathy and Graves' hyperthyroidism. CDR3 regions of TCR beta were amplified from RNA transcripts. The first round was an RT-PCR with HTBI primers, and the second round was a multiplex PCR. Each CDR3 protein is one row after TCRdb ran MiXCR on the multiplex PCR reads. The sample has around 1.1 million distinct CDR3 sequences, 35% to 40% seen once. Sequencing used peripheral blood or thyroid tissue (not recorded which). Receptors were obtained from an adult man with Graves' hyperthyroidism.

This clonotype appeared many times. The chain links TRBV10-3 to TRBJ1-5; TRBD1 is a possible D gene (5 bases). Per germline, CDR1 ENHRY and CDR2 SYGVKD. The V and J ends lost 8 bases and 6 bases respectively, with 11 bases between them. The CDR3 totals 12 residues. The CDR3 reads CAIGQSAQPQHF. For the CDR3, the DNA is TGTGCCATCGGACAATCGGCTCAGCCCCAGCATTTT.

This clonotype was counted only a few times. The chain joins TRBV4-2 to TRBJ2-7, with a possible D match to TRBD2 (5 bases). The germline gives CDR1 LGHNA, CDR2 YNFKEQ. Trimming took 0 bases from V and 7 from J, leaving 13 bases between them. This CDR3 has 14 amino acids. The DNA of the CDR3 is TGTGCCAGCAGCCAAGATCTAGTCGGGGAAGAGCAGTACTTC. This translates into CASSQDLVGEEQYF.

This clonotype was counted only a few times. This chain connects TRBV6-2 or TRBV6-3 to TRBJ1-1; D is uncertain. The CDR3 covers 11 residues. Germline V lookup: CDR1 MNHEY, CDR2 SVGEGT. V lost 8 bases and J 8 bases, leaving 12 bases between the germline ends. CDR3 residues: CASAEKREAFF. DNA for the CDR3: TGTGCCAGCGCCGAAAAAAGAGAAGCTTTCTTT.

This clonotype has only a few counts. The chain links TRBV28 to TRBJ1-6, with D unresolved. The CDR3 loop spans 15 amino acids. Germline V gives CDR1 MDHEN, CDR2 SYDVKM. The germline V and J ends were trimmed by 5 bases and 5 bases, with 13 bases remaining between them. CDR3 region: CASSPTDYDNSPLHF. CDR3 coding DNA: TGTGCCAGCAGTCCTACAGACTATGATAATTCACCCCTCCACTTT.

J is TRBJ2-7 and V is TRBV7-3, with a weak D call TRBD2 (5 bases). V dropped 8 bases and J dropped 1 base, with 15 bases sitting between them. This CDR3 is built from 14 residues. Germline CDR1 and CDR2: SGHTA and FQGTGA. The CDR3 DNA follows: TGTGCCAGCGGTGGAGGCAGAATTTCCTACGAGCAGTACTTC. Its translation is CASGGGRISYEQYF. Variable domain in full (rest from reference TRBV7-3 and TRBJ2-7): GAGVSQTPSNKVTEKGKYVELRCDPISGHTALYWYRQSLGQGPEFLIYFQGTGAADDSGLPNDRFFAVRPEGSVSTLKIQRTERGDSAVYLCASGGGRISYEQYFGPGTRLTVT.

With respect to this clonotype: This may be a read error: a much more frequent sequence differs by one nucleotide. This chain links TRBV29-1 with TRBJ2-7; either TRBD1 or TRBD2 may supply D (5 bases each). Trimming took off 5 bases at V and 2 bases at J, with 25 bases between the two ends. The CDR3 has 17 residues. Germline V gives CDR1 SQVTM, CDR2 ANQGSEA. The DNA of the CDR3 is TGCAGCGTTACGTGGGATGGACGGGGCAACCTCACCTACGAGCAGTACTTC. It codes for CSVTWDGRGNLTYEQYF.

This clonotype was recorded at least ten times. Here the CDR3 reads CASTRGANYGYTF. DNA for the CDR3: TGTGCCAGCACTCGAGGGGCGAACTATGGCTACACCTTC. This sequence joins TRBV6-5 and TRBJ1-2, with D maybe TRBD1 (5 bases). Per germline, CDR1 MNHEY and CDR2 SVGAGI. The CDR3 covers 13 residues. V lost 7 bases and J lost 2, with 11 bases in between.

V is TRBV7-6 and J is TRBJ2-6, with D perhaps TRBD1 (5 bases). CDR1 and CDR2 from the germline V gene are SGHVS and FNYEAQ. V lost 5 bases to trimming and J lost 0 bases, with 11 bases between them. This CDR3 comprises 16 residues. This CDR3 is CASSRSGPSGANVLTF. The CDR3 nucleotides are TGTGCCAGCAGCCGATCAGGGCCCTCTGGGGCCAACGTCCTGACTTTC.

This clonotype was seen repeatedly, ten times or more. V gene TRBV12-3 or TRBV12-4 combines with J gene TRBJ1-2; D is possibly TRBD1 (6 bases). The CDR3 is 14 residues long. With 1 base removed from V and 4 bases from J, the gap between germline ends came to 10 bases. CDR3 protein: CASSLDRVAYGYTF. CDR3 coding DNA: TGTGCCAGCAGTTTAGACAGGGTCGCCTATGGCTACACCTTC.

This clonotype appeared a single time. The chain couples TRBV2 to TRBJ1-4; the D is unclear. CDR1 and CDR2 (germline): SNHLY, FYNNEI. V lost 1 base, J lost 12 bases, and 15 bases lay in between. The CDR3 runs to 14 residues. In DNA form, the CDR3 reads TGTGCCAGCAGTGAAGACTCCCCCCGGGCGGAACTGTTTTTT. Its protein is CASSEDSPRAELFF.

This clonotype was detected ten times or more. The chain employs TRBV7-8 and TRBJ2-7, with TRBD2 matching over 14 bases. CDR3 length: 17 residues. Germline values: CDR1 SGHVS, CDR2 FQNEAQ. Trimming cost V 3 bases and J 5 bases; bases outside gene matches: 9. The DNA of the CDR3 is TGTGCCAGCAGCTTCCGTGGGGGACTAGCGGGAGTCAACGAGCAGTACTTC. It codes for CASSFRGGLAGVNEQYF. Full variable domain (rest looked up from reference TRBV7-8 and TRBJ2-7): GAGVSQSPRYKVAKRGQDVALRCDPISGHVSLFWYQQALGQGPEFLTYFQNEAQLDKSGLPSDRFFAERPEGSVSTLKIQRTQQEDSAVYLCASSFRGGLAGVNEQYFGPGTRLTVT.